What follows are 28 T cell receptor beta chains derived from one specimen sequenced in a study of blood T cell repertoires in COVID-19. Assay used: immunoSEQ multiplex PCR; TCRdb lists only in-frame clones, some missing. The table lists some 220,000 clones, around 82% of them singletons. Sequenced sample: peripheral blood. These receptors all stem from a woman aged 55-69 years with acute or convalescent COVID-19.

The genes are TRBV30 and TRBJ2-2; 7 positions match TRBD2. The CDR3 sequence is 15 residues long. Trimming took 0 bases from V and 6 from J; bases not matched to a gene: 7. From germline, CDR1 is GTSNPN and CDR2 SVGIG (reference sequence). CDR3 DNA sequence: TGTGCCTGGAGTGTCGGCGGACTAGTTCCCGGGGAGCTGTTTTTT. Protein product: CAWSVGGLVPGELFF.

This clone was counted between two and nine times. The chain links TRBV19 to TRBJ1-1, with D possibly matching TRBD1 (5 bases). The CDR3 has 12 residues. Germline assignment: CDR1 LNHDA and CDR2 SQIVND (reference sequence). Trimming cost V 10 bases and J 4 bases, with 13 bases left between them. Written as DNA, the CDR3 is TGTGCCACCAGAGCCCAGGGCACTGAAGCTTTCTTT. Residues: CATRAQGTEAFF.

V gene TRBV27 combines with J gene TRBJ1-1, with 10 bases lining up with TRBD1. In germline, CDR1 is MNHEY, CDR2 SMNVEV (reference sequence). This CDR3 spans 16 amino acids. With 5 bases clipped from V and 1 base from J, the junction kept 7 bases outside the gene matches. The CDR3, as DNA: TGTGCCAGCAGTCCCCGGTGGACAGGGGGGAACACTGAAGCTTTCTTT. It specifies CASSPRWTGGNTEAFF.

The chain uses TRBV19 and TRBJ1-2, with TRBD1 matching over 8 bases. Per germline, CDR1 LNHDA and CDR2 SQIVND (reference sequence). The CDR3 length is 12 residues. The V and J ends lost 4 bases and 7 bases, in that order; junction bases with no gene match: 2. CDR3 sequence: CASSRQGFGYTF. The DNA of the CDR3 is TGTGCCAGTAGTAGACAGGGGTTTGGCTACACCTTC.

The chain has TRBV5-3 and TRBJ2-7; D remains ambiguous. TRBV5-3 is an ORF, and what it does is uncertain. Trimming left V 5 bases short and J 5 bases short, with 11 bases between. The CDR3 is made up of 12 amino acids. The CDR3 protein is CARSRVKDEQYF. The CDR3 DNA reads as TGTGCCAGAAGTCGGGTTAAGGACGAGCAGTACTTC.

This clone was observed a single time. The V gene is TRBV18, the J gene TRBJ1-1, with D hard to call. The CDR3 has 15 amino acids. The V and J ends lost 4 bases and 2 bases respectively, with 14 bases between them. Per germline, CDR1 KGHSH and CDR2 LQKENI. Here the CDR3 reads CASSQLDILNTEAFF. The CDR3 DNA reads as TGTGCCAGCTCACAACTTGACATCCTAAACACTGAAGCTTTCTTT.

The chain carries TRBV7-2 and TRBJ2-7, with D possibly matching TRBD2 (5 bases). Germline CDR1 reads SGHTA; CDR2 reads FQGNSA. The CDR3 is 15 amino acids. The V end was cut by 2 bases, the J end by 0 bases, with 11 bases between. As DNA, the CDR3 is TGTGCCAGCAGCTTAACTAGGCAGTCCTCCTACGAGCAGTACTTC. It encodes CASSLTRQSSYEQYF.

J is TRBJ2-1 and V is TRBV4-1; 9 nucleotides agree with TRBD1. Trimming removed 0 bases from V and 2 bases from J; junction bases left unmatched: 8. This CDR3 has 18 residues. Per germline, CDR1 MGHRA and CDR2 YSYEKL. This CDR3 reads CASSQDRGTGRPYNEQFF. CDR3 coding DNA: TGCGCCAGCAGCCAAGATCGGGGGACAGGGAGACCCTACAATGAGCAGTTCTTC.

This chain connects TRBV5-5 to TRBJ2-2; possible D gene TRBD2, 5 bases. V was cut by 4 bases and J by 5 bases, with 18 bases left in between. The germline gives CDR1 SGHKS, CDR2 YYEKEE (reference sequence). CDR3 size: 16 residues. The CDR3 nucleotides are TGTGCCAGCAGCCGTTCTCCGGGAACTCTAACCGGGGAGCTGTTTTTT. Encoded protein: CASSRSPGTLTGELFF.

V is TRBV21-1 and J is TRBJ1-4; the D call in the table, TRBD1, was not verified against the DNA. TRBV21-1 is marked as a pseudogene. The length of the CDR3 is 17 residues. CDR3 in amino acids: CASSFPGQGIILVKLFF. Written as DNA, the CDR3 is TGTGCCAGCAGCTTCCCGGGACAGGGTATAATCCTTGTAAAACTGTTTTTT.

The chain is built from TRBV7-2 and TRBJ2-1, with 9 bases that match TRBD1. The CDR3 length is 14 residues. In germline, CDR1 is SGHTA, CDR2 FQGNSA. Trimming removed 5 bases from V and 6 bases from J; junction bases left unmatched: 5. DNA of the CDR3: TGTGCCAGCAGCCAGGGACAGGGAAGCAATGAGCAGTTCTTC. Translation gives CASSQGQGSNEQFF. The complete variable domain, with remaining parts taken from reference TRBV7-2 and TRBJ2-1, reads GAGVSQSPSNKVTEKGKDVELRCDPISGHTALYWYRQSLGQGLEFLIYFQGNSAPDKSGLPSDRFSAERTGGSVSTLTIQRTQQEDSAVYLCASSQGQGSNEQFFGPGTRLTVL.

This chain links TRBV6-5 with TRBJ1-2, with 9 bases matching TRBD1. V lost 4 bases and J lost 3; bases outside the gene matches: 6. The CDR3 is 15 residues long. Germline CDR1 reads MNHEY; CDR2 reads SVGAGI. The CDR3 coding sequence is TGTGCCAGCAGTTTTAAGGGACAGGGATACTATGGCTACACCTTC. This encodes CASSFKGQGYYGYTF.

The rearrangement uses TRBV19 and TRBJ2-3; D is perhaps TRBD1 (5 bases). Trimming took 0 bases from V and 4 from J, leaving 5 bases between them. The germline gives CDR1 LNHDA, CDR2 SQIVND (reference sequence). The CDR3 is 13 residues long. CDR3 nucleotides: TGTGCCAGTAGTATAGAGGGGCCAGATACGCAGTATTTT. This gives the protein CASSIEGPDTQYF.

The chain has TRBV5-1 and TRBJ1-6, with 10 nucleotides matching TRBD1. Unmatched junction bases numbered 7, after V lost 4 bases and J lost 9 bases. The CDR3 has 15 residues. Germline CDR1 and CDR2: SGHRS and YFSETQ. This CDR3 is CASSSSDRGPSPLHF. The CDR3 DNA reads as TGCGCCAGCAGCAGCTCAGACAGGGGGCCTTCACCCCTCCACTTT.

The chain combines TRBV30 with TRBJ1-4, with a possible D match to TRBD1 (5 bases). The germline CDR1 and CDR2 sequences are GTSNPN and SVGIG (reference sequence). CDR3 length equals 13 residues. The CDR3 sequence: CAYGRGYNEKLFF. The CDR3, as DNA: TGTGCATACGGGCGGGGGTATAATGAAAAACTGTTTTTT. The whole variable domain, filled in from reference TRBV30 and TRBJ1-4, reads SQTIHQWPATLVQPVGSPLSLECTVEGTSNPNLYWYRQAAGRGLQLLFYSVGIGQISSEVPQNLSASRPQDRQFILSSKKLLLSDSGFYLCAYGRGYNEKLFFGSGTQLSVL.

This chain joins TRBV18 and TRBJ1-1; 8 bases align to TRBD1. The junction had 8 bases not matched to a gene; V was cut back by 4 bases and J by 1 base. Germline CDR1 reads KGHSH; CDR2 reads LQKENI. The CDR3 has 16 residues. The CDR3 DNA sequence: TGTGCCAGCTCACGTACAGGGGGGATTGGGAACACTGAAGCTTTCTTT. This gives the protein CASSRTGGIGNTEAFF.

There are a few counts of this clone. The V and J genes are TRBV6-5 and TRBJ2-7, with D uncertain. Germline V gene data show CDR1 as MNHEY and CDR2 as SVGAGI. The CDR3 contains 13 residues. With 6 bases removed from V and 1 base from J, the gap between germline ends came to 10 bases. The CDR3 DNA reads as TGTGCCAGCAGGGTCGGGTCATCCTACGAGCAGTACTTC. It specifies CASRVGSSYEQYF.

The rearrangement joins TRBV7-9 to TRBJ1-4; D gene unclear. Between the trimmed V and J ends, which lost 3 bases and 8 bases, there was a span of 16 bases. The CDR3 extends over 15 amino acids. The germline V gene has CDR1 SEHNR and CDR2 FQNEAQ (reference sequence). CDR3 sequence: CASSFSPQREEKLFF. The CDR3 coding sequence is TGTGCCAGCAGCTTCTCTCCCCAGAGGGAAGAAAAACTGTTTTTT.

The chain is built from TRBV30 and TRBJ1-5, with 8 positions matching TRBD1. The V gene's germline CDR1 is GTSNPN and CDR2 SVGIG (reference sequence). Germline trimming cut 3 bases from V and 6 bases from J; bases unmatched to any gene: 4. This CDR3 contains 13 residues. CDR3 nucleotides: TGTGCCTGGAGCTTCGACAGGGGTCAGCCCCAGCATTTT. This translates into CAWSFDRGQPQHF.

The chain has TRBV15 and TRBJ2-1; TRBD2 matches 7 bases. In germline, CDR1 is LNHNV, CDR2 YYDKDF (reference sequence). The CDR3 covers 13 residues. The junction had 10 bases not matched to a gene; V was cut back by 5 bases and J by 12 bases. The CDR3 protein is CATSGSGTWGQFF. CDR3 nucleotides: TGTGCCACCAGCGGGAGCGGGACTTGGGGGCAGTTCTTC.

The chain uses TRBV10-3 and TRBJ1-3; 7 bases are a match to TRBD1. This CDR3 comprises 16 residues. In germline, CDR1 is ENHRY, CDR2 SYGVKD. Losses at the gene ends were 3 bases for V and 4 bases for J; bases not matched to a gene: 9. The CDR3 here is CAISERTGHPGNTIYF. The CDR3 DNA reads as TGTGCCATCAGTGAACGGACAGGACATCCCGGAAACACCATATATTTT.

The genes are TRBV2 and TRBJ2-6; 9 nucleotides align to TRBD1. This CDR3 comprises 18 residues. The germline gives CDR1 SNHLY, CDR2 FYNNEI. J was trimmed by 2 bases and V by 3 bases; bases with no gene match: 8. The CDR3 DNA sequence: TGTGCCAGCAGTGACTTAGGACAGGGGTTCGCTGGGGCCAACGTCCTGACTTTC. Its protein product is CASSDLGQGFAGANVLTF. The full variable domain, with the rest looked up from reference TRBV2 and TRBJ2-6, is EPEVTQTPSHQVTQMGQEVILRCVPISNHLYFYWYRQILGQKVEFLVSFYNNEISEKSEIFDDQFSVERPDGSNFTLKIRSTKLEDSAMYFCASSDLGQGFAGANVLTFGAGSRLTVL.

V usage is TRBV7-2 and J usage is TRBJ2-3, with a weak D call TRBD2 (7 bases). The CDR3 consists of 16 residues. With 2 bases removed from V and 3 bases from J, the gap between germline ends came to 15 bases. The germline CDR1 and CDR2 sequences are SGHTA and FQGNSA. The CDR3 protein is CASSLRRGGTTDTQYF. Here the CDR3 DNA reads TGTGCCAGCAGCTTAAGGAGGGGGGGGACGACAGATACGCAGTATTTT.

This rearrangement joins TRBV2 to TRBJ2-7; 10 bases map to TRBD2. V shed 6 bases and J 2 bases; nucleotides not matched to a gene: 4. Looked up from germline, CDR1 is SNHLY and CDR2 is FYNNEI. The CDR3 extends over 14 amino acids. The CDR3 here is CASRKLAGAYEQYF. The CDR3 DNA reads as TGTGCCAGCAGGAAGCTAGCGGGGGCCTACGAGCAGTACTTC. The variable domain in full, completed from reference TRBV2 and TRBJ2-7, reads EPEVTQTPSHQVTQMGQEVILRCVPISNHLYFYWYRQILGQKVEFLVSFYNNEISEKSEIFDDQFSVERPDGSNFTLKIRSTKLEDSAMYFCASRKLAGAYEQYFGPGTRLTVT.

This chain joins TRBV15 and TRBJ2-1, with 7 nucleotides matching TRBD2. Germline V lookup: CDR1 LNHNV, CDR2 YYDKDF (reference sequence). Unmatched junction bases numbered 7, after V lost 5 bases and J lost 6 bases. The CDR3 spans 14 residues. The chain's CDR3 is CATSFRDYRNEQFF. The CDR3 DNA follows: TGTGCCACCAGCTTCCGGGACTATCGCAATGAGCAGTTCTTC.

This clone was detected only once. CDR3 region: CASSYNSGGEQYF. CDR3 coding DNA: TGTGCCAGCAGCTACAATAGCGGTGGCGAGCAGTACTTC. The chain links TRBV7-3 to TRBJ2-7, with a possible D match to TRBD2 (6 bases). The V end was cut by 4 bases, the J end by 6 bases, with 13 bases between. This CDR3 is 13 amino acids long. Germline assignment: CDR1 SGHTA and CDR2 FQGTGA.

The genes are TRBV4-1 and TRBJ1-2; D uncertain. This CDR3 has 16 residues. V gave up 0 bases and J gave up 1 base, with 12 bases separating them. Germline assignment: CDR1 MGHRA and CDR2 YSYEKL. The CDR3 loop reads CASSQDPGPVNYGYTF. The DNA of the CDR3 is TGCGCCAGCAGCCAAGATCCAGGTCCAGTTAACTATGGCTACACCTTC.

The rearrangement joins TRBV7-9 to TRBJ2-2; 13 nucleotides match TRBD2. The CDR3 loop spans 18 amino acids. Germline V gene data show CDR1 as SEHNR and CDR2 as FQNEAQ (reference sequence). The ends lost 11 bases at V and 0 bases at J; junction bases unmatched: 12. The CDR3 spells CALKTLTSGGSNTGELFF. In DNA, the CDR3 is TGTGCCCTCAAGACCCTGACTAGCGGGGGGTCGAACACCGGGGAGCTGTTTTTT.